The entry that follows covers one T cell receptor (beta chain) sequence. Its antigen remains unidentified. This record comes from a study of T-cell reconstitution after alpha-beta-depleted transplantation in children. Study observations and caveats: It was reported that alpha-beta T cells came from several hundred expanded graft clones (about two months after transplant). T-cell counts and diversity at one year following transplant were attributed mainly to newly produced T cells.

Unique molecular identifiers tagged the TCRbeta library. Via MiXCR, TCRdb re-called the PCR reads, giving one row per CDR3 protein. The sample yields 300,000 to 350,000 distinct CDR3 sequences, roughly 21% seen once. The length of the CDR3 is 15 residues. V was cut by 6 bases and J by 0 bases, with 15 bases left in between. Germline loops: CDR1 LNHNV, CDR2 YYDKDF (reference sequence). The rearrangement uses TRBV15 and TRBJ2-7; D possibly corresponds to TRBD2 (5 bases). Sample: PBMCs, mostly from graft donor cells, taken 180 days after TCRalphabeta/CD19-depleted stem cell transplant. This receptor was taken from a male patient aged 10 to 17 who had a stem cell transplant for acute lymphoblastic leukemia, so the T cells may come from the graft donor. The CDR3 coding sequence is TGTGCCACCAGGGCCGACTACCTGGGCTCCTACGAGCAGTACTTC. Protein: CATRADYLGSYEQYF. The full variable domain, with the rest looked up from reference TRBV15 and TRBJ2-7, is DAMVIQNPRYQVTQFGKPVTLSCSQTLNHNVMYWYQQKSSQAPKLLFHYYDKDFNNEADTPDNFQSRRPNTSFCFLDIRSPGLGDTAMYLCATRADYLGSYEQYFGPGTRLTVT.